The present entry profiles one T cell receptor (beta chain) with its context. This specimen belongs to a study of blood T cell repertoires in COVID-19. Generated by immunoSEQ multiplex PCR, the TCRdb table keeps only in-frame clones and is missing some. The sample has about 330,000 clones, 70% to 90% seen once. This CDR3 comprises 15 residues. The germline gives CDR1 MNHEY, CDR2 SMNVEV (reference sequence). J gave up 4 bases and V 5 bases, and 8 bases lay outside the gene matches. Material for sequencing was peripheral blood. This TCR derives from a woman aged 50 to 60 with active or convalescent COVID-19. The V gene is TRBV27, the J gene TRBJ2-1; TRBD1 aligns across 7 bases. The CDR3 DNA follows: TGTGCCAGCAGTGACGGGACAGCTTTTTACAATGAGCAGTTCTTC. This sequence encodes CASSDGTAFYNEQFF.